This T cell receptor (beta chain) emerged from a study of Ad26.COV2.S vaccination and SARS-CoV-2 variants. Study as a whole: Donor got 5x10^10 or 1x10^11 viral particles of Ad26.COV2.S. Study-wide results and limits: Once vaccination had occurred, spike-specific CD8+ and CD4+ T cell responses reportedly showed substantial breadth.

Treatment meaning: 15 to 20 received Ad26.COV2.S at low or high dose, single or two shots; 5 received placebo; per-sample allocation not given. The study sampled participants on day 63 after the first vaccine or placebo injection. The CDR3 extends over 15 amino acids. Germline loops: CDR1 SGHTA, CDR2 FQGTGA. Trimming removed 3 bases at V and 3 bases at J, with 15 bases between. About this clone: What it binds is not known.

The data were produced by immunoSEQ multiplex PCR, yet TCRdb's version contains in-frame clones alone and is incomplete. The sample holds 200,000 to 250,000 clones, more than 75% seen once. Sequences were derived from peripheral blood, sampled in a trial of Ad26.COV2.S vaccine versus placebo. The receptor comes from a person aged 18-65 years who received the Ad26.COV2.S COVID-19 vaccine or a placebo. This chain joins TRBV7-3 and TRBJ2-7; D ambiguous. CDR3 DNA: TGTGCCAGCAGCTTCGGGCAGGTGGGCCTCTACGAGCAGTACTTC. As protein: CASSFGQVGLYEQYF. Full variable domain (missing parts from reference TRBV7-3 and TRBJ2-7): GAGVSQTPSNKVTEKGKYVELRCDPISGHTALYWYRQSLGQGPEFLIYFQGTGAADDSGLPNDRFFAVRPEGSVSTLKIQRTERGDSAVYLCASSFGQVGLYEQYFGPGTRLTVT.